These 26 T cell receptor beta chains came from one sample sequenced in a study of CD8 T cells in Susac syndrome. The authors reverse transcribed about 0.5 to 1 ug RNA with random hexamers. TCRdb reprocessed the immunoSEQ multiplex PCR reads with MiXCR, giving one entry per CDR3 protein. Of under 150,000 distinct CDR3 sequences listed, roughly 76% are singletons. The specimen sequenced was CD8+ T cells from PBMCs. These receptors were obtained from a human donor with multiple sclerosis.

V and J are TRBV12-3 or TRBV12-4 and TRBJ2-7; D unclear. The V and J ends lost 4 bases and 1 base respectively, with 8 bases between them. The CDR3 extends over 13 amino acids. This CDR3 reads CASSSGRSYEQYV. The CDR3 nucleotides read TGTGCCAGCAGTTCCGGACGGTCCTACGAGCAGTACGTC.

This chain links TRBV5-6 with TRBJ2-7; D ambiguous. The V end lost 3 bases, the J end lost 0 bases, and 7 bases lay between the germline ends. Germline V CDR1 and CDR2: SGHDT, YYEEEE. This CDR3 comprises 13 residues. The CDR3, as DNA: TGTGCCAGCAGCTCGCTTTCCTCCTACGAGCAGTACTTC. It yields the protein CASSSLSSYEQYF.

The chain employs TRBV19 and TRBJ2-1; 10 positions agree with TRBD1. Germline V gene sequence: CDR1 LNHDA, CDR2 SQIVND (reference sequence). This CDR3 contains 16 residues. V lost 4 bases, J lost 6 bases, and 9 bases stayed unmatched. For the CDR3, the DNA is TGTGCCAGTAGTAAACCCGGGACAGGGGAAATCAATGAGCAGTTCTTC. This encodes CASSKPGTGEINEQFF.

This chain links TRBV6-5 with TRBJ2-1; TRBD1 aligns across 7 bases. Germline CDR1 reads MNHEY; CDR2 reads SVGAGI. The ends lost 0 bases at V and 5 bases at J; junction bases unmatched: 10. The CDR3 sequence is 17 residues long. CDR3 sequence reads: CASSYSRGTDVDNEQFF. CDR3 DNA: TGTGCCAGCAGTTACTCGAGGGGGACAGACGTCGACAATGAGCAGTTCTTC.

The chain joins TRBV12-3 or TRBV12-4 to TRBJ1-2; D gene uncertain. This CDR3 is 13 amino acids long. V gave up 5 bases and J gave up 5 bases, with 12 bases separating them. CDR3 sequence (DNA): TGTGCCAGCAGTAACACAGAACTATATGGCTACACCTTC. Protein: CASSNTELYGYTF.

This chain links TRBV2 with TRBJ2-5; D is undetermined. V was trimmed by 4 bases and J by 0 bases, leaving 12 bases between them. The CDR3 extends over 15 amino acids. Germline V gene sequence: CDR1 SNHLY, CDR2 FYNNEI. The CDR3 DNA reads as TGTGCCAGCAGTGTGTTCGCGGAGCACCAAGAGACCCAGTACTTC. Translation: CASSVFAEHQETQYF.

This clonotype was counted a few times. The chain links TRBV5-1 to TRBJ2-7, with TRBD1 matching over 11 bases. The V gene's germline CDR1 is SGHRS and CDR2 YFSETQ. V was pared by 0 bases and J by 2 bases, with 1 base of the junction left unmatched. The CDR3 contains 15 residues. The CDR3 sequence: CASSLGGQGAYEQYF. CDR3 nucleotides: TGCGCCAGCAGCTTGGGGGGACAGGGGGCCTACGAGCAGTACTTC.

This clonotype was detected a few times. The chain combines TRBV11-2 with TRBJ2-1; perhaps D is TRBD1 or TRBD2 (6 bases each). Germline loops: CDR1 SGHAT, CDR2 FQNNGV. V lost 5 bases to trimming and J lost 10 bases, with 21 bases between them. The CDR3 contains 15 residues. Written as DNA, the CDR3 is TGTGCCAGCAGCCCCGGGACTGGGGACACTAGGGAGCAGTTCTTC. Its protein product is CASSPGTGDTREQFF.

The J gene is TRBJ2-3, the V gene TRBV27; D is unresolved. Trimming shortened V by 7 bases and J by 2 bases, and 16 bases separated the two germline ends. This CDR3 region has 15 residues. Germline V gives CDR1 MNHEY, CDR2 SMNVEV (reference sequence). The CDR3 protein is CASTLGSRATDTQYF. The CDR3 coding sequence is TGTGCCAGCACTCTTGGGTCTAGGGCCACAGATACGCAGTATTTT.

V and J are TRBV5-5 and TRBJ1-4, with 9 nucleotides matching TRBD1. Germline CDR1 SGHKS, CDR2 YYEKEE (reference sequence). The CDR3 is 14 residues long. The CDR3 DNA is TGTGCTACGGACAGGGGACGTCTTAATGAAAAACTGTTTTTT. It codes for CATDRGRLNEKLFF.

The chain combines TRBV7-9 with TRBJ2-3; the D gene is possibly TRBD1 (5 bases). CDR3 length equals 15 residues. The ends were cut back, 1 base at V and 2 bases at J, with 10 bases in the middle. Germline CDR1 and CDR2: SEHNR and FQNEAQ (reference sequence). The CDR3 reads CASSLGQGFTDTQYF. The CDR3, as DNA: TGTGCCAGCAGCTTAGGGCAGGGCTTCACAGATACGCAGTATTTT.

This clonotype was counted only a few times. The rearrangement links TRBV7-9 to TRBJ2-7, with D perhaps TRBD1 (6 bases). CDR1 SEHNR and CDR2 FQNEAQ come from the germline V gene (reference sequence). This CDR3 contains 15 residues. V dropped 6 bases and J dropped 3 bases, with 18 bases sitting between them. CDR3 protein: CASSPEQGSYYEQYF. In DNA form, the CDR3 reads TGTGCCAGCAGTCCCGAACAGGGCTCCTACTACGAGCAGTACTTC. The full variable domain, in which reference TRBV7-9 and TRBJ2-7 provide the parts outside the CDR3, is DTGVSQNPRHKITKRGQNVTFRCDPISEHNRLYWYRQTLGQGPEFLTYFQNEAQLEKSRLLSDRFSAERPKGSFSTLEIQRTEQGDSAMYLCASSPEQGSYYEQYFGPGTRLTVT.

This chain uses TRBV4-2 with TRBJ2-1; 11 bases are shared with TRBD2. Germline CDR1 and CDR2: LGHNA and YNFKEQ. The CDR3 contains 16 residues. J was trimmed by 3 bases and V by 0 bases; bases with no gene match: 1. The CDR3, as DNA: TGTGCCAGCAGCCAAGAACTAGCGGGAGACTACAATGAGCAGTTCTTC. Translating it yields CASSQELAGDYNEQFF.

The rearrangement uses TRBV29-1 and TRBJ1-1; 9 bases fit TRBD1. CDR1 is SQVTM and CDR2 is ANQGSEA in the germline V gene. J lost 11 bases, V lost 3 bases, and 4 bases had no gene match. The CDR3 is 11 residues long. The CDR3 DNA reads as TGCAGCGTTGAGTCCGACAGGGGGGCTTTCTTT. The encoded protein is CSVESDRGAFF.

The chain joins TRBV6-5 to TRBJ2-2; D perhaps matches TRBD1 (6 bases). V lost 7 bases and J 6 bases, leaving 6 bases between the germline ends. This CDR3 spans 11 amino acids. In germline, CDR1 is MNHEY, CDR2 SVGAGI. The CDR3 loop is CASTGAGELFF. The DNA of the CDR3 is TGTGCCAGCACAGGGGCCGGGGAGCTGTTTTTT.

Here the CDR3 reads CASGAPYLREQYF. The CDR3 nucleotides read TGTGCCAGTGGTGCCCCATATCTACGGGAGCAGTACTTC. The rearrangement uses TRBV19 and TRBJ2-7; no clear D. CDR3 length: 13 residues. Trimming removed 8 bases at V and 7 bases at J, with 18 bases between. CDR1 and CDR2 (germline): LNHDA, SQIVND (reference sequence).

J is TRBJ2-5 and V is TRBV13; 13 bases map to TRBD2. V trimming: 7 bases; J trimming: 5 bases; junction bases outside the gene matches: 10. The germline V gene has CDR1 PRHDT and CDR2 FYEKMQ (reference sequence). The CDR3 totals 16 residues. Here the CDR3 DNA reads TGTGCCAGCAACTCGACGGGACTAGCGGGACGGGAGACCCAGTACTTC. It specifies CASNSTGLAGRETQYF.

A few counts support this clonotype. The J gene is TRBJ1-1, the V gene TRBV19, with D perhaps matching TRBD1 (6 bases). Germline lookup yields CDR1 LNHDA and CDR2 SQIVND (reference sequence). This CDR3 spans 13 amino acids. V was trimmed by 10 bases and J by 2 bases, leaving 14 bases between them. The CDR3 region has the DNA TGTGCCACGGCAAGGACAGAAAACACTGAAGCTTTCTTT. It encodes CATARTENTEAFF. Combining the CDR3 with reference TRBV19 and TRBJ1-1 gives the whole variable domain DGGITQSPKYLFRKEGQNVTLSCEQNLNHDAMYWYRQDPGQGLRLIYYSQIVNDFQKGDIAEGYSVSREKKESFPLTVTSAQKNPTAFYLCATARTENTEAFFGQGTRLTVV.

In its sample, this clonotype was seen once. V and J are TRBV4-1 and TRBJ1-3; D not resolved. This CDR3 spans 16 amino acids. Germline CDR1 is MGHRA and CDR2 is YSYEKL. V lost 1 base and J 4 bases, leaving 14 bases between the germline ends. CDR3 in DNA: TGCGCCAGCAGCCAAGGCCGCATAGACTTAGGAAACACCATATATTTT. Residues: CASSQGRIDLGNTIYF.

The chain is built from TRBV5-6 and TRBJ1-2; 7 bases are shared with TRBD1. The V and J ends lost 3 bases and 0 bases, in that order; junction bases with no gene match: 2. The CDR3 is 14 residues long. Germline-derived CDR1 and CDR2 are SGHDT and YYEEEE. CDR3 nucleotides: TGTGCCAGCAGCTCCGGGACAGCTAACTATGGCTACACCTTC. Amino acids: CASSSGTANYGYTF.

As regards this clonotype: Germline and junction disagree at one end, which may indicate a read error. The gene calls are TRBV19 and TRBJ1-1; no clear D gene. The germline V gene has CDR1 LNHDA and CDR2 SQIVND (reference sequence). The CDR3 spans 14 residues. The CDR3 bases are TGTGCCAATAGTATCGGGCCGATGAACACTGAAGCTTTCTTT. Its protein is CANSIGPMNTEAFF.

The gene calls are TRBV2 and TRBJ1-2; D is unclear. Germline-derived CDR1 and CDR2 are SNHLY and FYNNEI. The CDR3 extends over 11 amino acids. V dropped 7 bases and J dropped 8 bases, with 11 bases sitting between them. Written as DNA, the CDR3 is TGTGCCAGCAAGTCTAGGGAAGGCTACACCTTC. Translation gives CASKSREGYTF.

The CDR3 sequence: CASSYTAWSSYNEQFF. The CDR3 DNA sequence: TGTGCCAGCAGTTACACGGCGTGGAGCTCCTACAATGAGCAGTTCTTC. The chain has TRBV6-5 and TRBJ2-1; no clear D gene. CDR1 and CDR2 from the germline V gene are MNHEY and SVGAGI. Trimming removed 2 bases from V and 0 bases from J, with 11 bases in between. The CDR3 covers 16 residues.

For this clonotype: This CDR3 fails to terminate in the conserved phenylalanine or tryptophan, so it likely reflects a read error. The rearrangement uses TRBV7-9 and TRBJ1-3; perhaps TRBD1 as D (5 bases). Germline V gene sequence: CDR1 SEHNR, CDR2 FQNEAQ (reference sequence). The CDR3 spans 17 residues. Trimming removed 5 bases at V and 0 bases at J, with 17 bases between. In DNA, the CDR3 is TGTGCCAGCAGCGACCTTTACGCAGGGATCTCTGGAAACACCATATATCTT. Its protein is CASSDLYAGISGNTIYL.

The chain combines TRBV27 with TRBJ2-1; maybe TRBD1 (6 bases). CDR1 and CDR2 from the germline V gene are MNHEY and SMNVEV (reference sequence). V was cut by 6 bases and J by 2 bases, with 17 bases left in between. This CDR3 is 16 amino acids long. CDR3 sequence: CASSPTPTGTYNEQFF. The CDR3 DNA reads as TGTGCCAGCAGCCCGACACCTACAGGGACCTACAATGAGCAGTTCTTC.

V gene TRBV12-3 or TRBV12-4 combines with J gene TRBJ1-1, with D perhaps TRBD1 (5 bases). The CDR3 sequence is 13 residues long. The V gene lost 1 base and the J gene lost 11 bases, with 14 bases spanning the gap. The CDR3 DNA follows: TGTGCCAGCAGTTTAGGGGGGTCCCCCGTGGCTTTCTTT. Translating gives CASSLGGSPVAFF.